These T cell receptor beta chains were read from a single sample in a study of monozygotic twins with inflammatory bowel disease. TCRdb derives one entry per CDR3 protein from the 5' RACE reads, leaving out DNA. Seen in this sample are about 380,000 distinct CDR3 sequences; the ten most common clones hold about 2.5%. The sequenced material came from blood. These receptors originate from a human donor with ulcerative colitis or Crohn's disease, or a healthy co-twin of an affected twin (not recorded which). The CDR3 runs from the conserved cysteine through the conserved F or W. The order of the fields is V gene, J gene, CDR3 protein.

>TRBV2|TRBJ1-4
CASKGQGATNEKLFF
>TRBV4-1|TRBJ1-4
CASSQDSEPPNEKLFF
>TRBV6-4|TRBJ2-2
CASSDSGEANTGELFF
>TRBV20-1|TRBJ2-3
CSARDHQTRVPDTQYF
>TRBV18|TRBJ2-1
CASSVSRGGNEQFF
>TRBV7-2|TRBJ2-4
CASSLVTGGVGKNIQYF
>TRBV5-1|TRBJ2-7
CASSSGTRAMSYEQYF
>TRBV20-1|TRBJ1-1
CSARDRATGGTLAFF
>TRBV6-1|TRBJ2-1
CASRMAGQGLYNEQFF
>TRBV7-3|TRBJ2-2
CASSLFQGKNTGELFF
>TRBV3-1|TRBJ2-1
CASSLGQGNNEQFF
>TRBV7-6|TRBJ2-5
CASSLEQGALGQETQYF
>TRBV12-3/TRBV12-4|TRBJ2-7
CASSSGQGIYEQYF
>TRBV20-1|TRBJ2-1
CSAWTLRVYNEQFF
>TRBV6-2/TRBV6-3|TRBJ2-5
CASSYLDRGETQYF
>TRBV10-3|TRBJ2-7
CAIRHRDSYDYEQYF
>TRBV5-5|TRBJ2-7
CASSPPRGTYEQYF
>TRBV4-2|TRBJ1-6
CASSQERNSPLHF
>TRBV12-3/TRBV12-4|TRBJ1-5
CASSLDSSTGVGNQPQHF
>TRBV14|TRBJ2-7
CASSQEAVTQYF
>TRBV29-1|TRBJ2-5
CSVGVNLQETQYF
>TRBV18|TRBJ2-7
CASSEGRFVGTGSGEQYF
>TRBV7-2|TRBJ1-5
CASSLVGASNQPQHF
>TRBV12-3/TRBV12-4|TRBJ1-3
CASSLWGEGNTIYF
>TRBV4-3|TRBJ2-1
CASSHGAMCGNEQFF
>TRBV24-1|TRBJ2-3
CATSPEGTERTDTQYF
>TRBV18|TRBJ1-2
CASSPYREANYGYTF